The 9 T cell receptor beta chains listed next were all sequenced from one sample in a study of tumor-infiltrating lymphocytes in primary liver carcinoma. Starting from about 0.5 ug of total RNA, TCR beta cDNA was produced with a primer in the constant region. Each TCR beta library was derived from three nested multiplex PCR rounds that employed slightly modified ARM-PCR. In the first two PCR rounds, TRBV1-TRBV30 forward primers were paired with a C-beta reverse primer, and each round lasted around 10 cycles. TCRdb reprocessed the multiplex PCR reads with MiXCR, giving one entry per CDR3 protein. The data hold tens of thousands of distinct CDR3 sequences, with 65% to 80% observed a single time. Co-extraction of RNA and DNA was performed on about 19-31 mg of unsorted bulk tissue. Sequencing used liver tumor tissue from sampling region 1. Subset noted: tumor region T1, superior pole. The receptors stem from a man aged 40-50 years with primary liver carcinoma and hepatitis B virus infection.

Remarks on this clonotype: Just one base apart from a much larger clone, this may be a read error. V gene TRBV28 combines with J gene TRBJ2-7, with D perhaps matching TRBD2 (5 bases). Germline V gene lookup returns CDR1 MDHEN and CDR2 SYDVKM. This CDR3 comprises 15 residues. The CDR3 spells CASSHEGRLSYDQYF. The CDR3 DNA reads TGTGCCAGCAGCCACGAGGGCAGGCTCTCCTACGACCAGTACTTC.

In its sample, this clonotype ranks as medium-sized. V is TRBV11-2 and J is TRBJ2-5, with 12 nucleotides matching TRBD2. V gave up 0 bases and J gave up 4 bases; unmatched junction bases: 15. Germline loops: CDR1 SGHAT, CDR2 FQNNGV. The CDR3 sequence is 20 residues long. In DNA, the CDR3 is TGTGCCAGCAGCTTAGATGCCCCGAACCCACTAGCGGGAGGTCGAGAGACCCAGTACTTC. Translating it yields CASSLDAPNPLAGGRETQYF.

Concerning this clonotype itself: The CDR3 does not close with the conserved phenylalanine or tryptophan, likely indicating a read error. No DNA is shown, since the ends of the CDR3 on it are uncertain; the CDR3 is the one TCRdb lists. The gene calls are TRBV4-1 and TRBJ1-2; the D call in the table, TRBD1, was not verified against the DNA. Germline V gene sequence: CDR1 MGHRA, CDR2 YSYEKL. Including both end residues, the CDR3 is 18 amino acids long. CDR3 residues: CASSLEPQPGQGPLGYTI.

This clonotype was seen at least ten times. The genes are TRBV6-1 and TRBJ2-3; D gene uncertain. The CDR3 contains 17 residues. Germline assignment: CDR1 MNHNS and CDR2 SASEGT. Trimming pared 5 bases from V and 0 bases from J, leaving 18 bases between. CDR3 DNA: TGTGCCAGCAGTTCCAGAGGTGGAGATATTAGCACAGATACGCAGTATTTT. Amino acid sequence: CASSSRGGDISTDTQYF.

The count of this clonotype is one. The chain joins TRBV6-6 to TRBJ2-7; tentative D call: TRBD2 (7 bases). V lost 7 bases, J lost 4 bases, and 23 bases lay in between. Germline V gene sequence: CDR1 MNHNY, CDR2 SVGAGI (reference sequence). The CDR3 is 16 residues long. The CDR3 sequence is CASTGGLTSRTYEQYF. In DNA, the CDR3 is TGTGCCAGCACTGGGGGCCTGACTAGCAGGACATACGAGCAGTACTTC.

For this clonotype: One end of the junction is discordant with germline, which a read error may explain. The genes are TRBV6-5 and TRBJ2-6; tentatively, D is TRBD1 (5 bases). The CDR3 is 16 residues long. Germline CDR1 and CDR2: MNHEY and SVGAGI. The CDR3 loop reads CASSCSINSGANALTF. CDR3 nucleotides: TGTGCCAGCAGTTGCTCGATAAACTCTGGGGCCAACGCCCTGACTTTC.

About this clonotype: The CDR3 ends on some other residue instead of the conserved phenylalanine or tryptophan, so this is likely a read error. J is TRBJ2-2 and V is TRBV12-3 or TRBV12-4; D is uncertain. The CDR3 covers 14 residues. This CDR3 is CTSSSLHPPGELFS. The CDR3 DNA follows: TGTACCAGCAGTTCCCTACACCCTCCCGGGGAGCTGTTTTCT.

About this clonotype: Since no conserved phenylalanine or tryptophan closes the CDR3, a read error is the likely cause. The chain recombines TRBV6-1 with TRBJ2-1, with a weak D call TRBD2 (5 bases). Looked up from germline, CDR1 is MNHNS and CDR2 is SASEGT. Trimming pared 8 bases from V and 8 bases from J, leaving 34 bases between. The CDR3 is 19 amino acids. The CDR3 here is CASGNPTGKAAVGSDEQFL. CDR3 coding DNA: TGTGCCAGCGGTAATCCTACCGGGAAGGCCGCGGTTGGGAGCGATGAGCAGTTCTTA.

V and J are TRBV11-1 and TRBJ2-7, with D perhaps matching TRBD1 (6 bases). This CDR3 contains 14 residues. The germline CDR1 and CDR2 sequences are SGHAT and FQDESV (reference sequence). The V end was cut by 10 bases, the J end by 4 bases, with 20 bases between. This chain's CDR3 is CANSADSGRYEQYF. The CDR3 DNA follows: TGTGCCAACTCCGCGGACAGCGGCCGGTACGAGCAGTACTTC.